The next 30 T cell receptor beta chains were all read from a single sample in a study of T cell changes during pregnancy in multiple sclerosis. TCRdb's copy holds only in-frame clones and misses some; the assay was immunoSEQ multiplex PCR. The sample carries just under 85,000 clones, roughly nine tenths recorded once. The sample in question was peripheral blood, obtained in the first trimester of pregnancy. The receptors stem from a female donor with multiple sclerosis, enrolled in a pregnancy study.

The chain has TRBV19 and TRBJ1-6, with D unresolved. This CDR3 contains 13 residues. Germline lookup yields CDR1 LNHDA and CDR2 SQIVND (reference sequence). Trimming shortened V by 4 bases and J by 7 bases, and 8 bases separated the two germline ends. CDR3 sequence (DNA): TGTGCCAGTAGTAAACAAGAAAATTCACCCCTCCACTTT. It codes for CASSKQENSPLHF.

The chain recombines TRBV6-5 with TRBJ2-2; maybe TRBD1 (6 bases). Trimming removed 11 bases at V and 3 bases at J, with 13 bases between. Germline V CDR1 and CDR2: MNHEY, SVGAGI. The CDR3 length is 13 residues. The CDR3 loop reads CASRWTDTGELFF. In DNA, the CDR3 is TGTGCCTCCAGGTGGACAGACACCGGGGAGCTGTTTTTT.

The rearrangement links TRBV2 to TRBJ1-1; D is undetermined. Trimming cost V 2 bases and J 1 base, with 11 bases left between them. The length of the CDR3 is 15 residues. Per the germline V gene, CDR1 is SNHLY and CDR2 is FYNNEI. The CDR3 is CASSEIPGPNTEAFF. CDR3 DNA: TGTGCCAGCAGTGAAATCCCAGGTCCGAACACTGAAGCTTTCTTT.

The chain combines TRBV11-3 with TRBJ2-7; 9 bases agree with TRBD1. CDR3 length: 16 amino acids. Germline V gene lookup returns CDR1 SGHNT and CDR2 YENEEA. The trim removed 4 bases at V and 5 bases at J, leaving 12 bases unmatched. The CDR3 is CASSSTAGTGFNEQYF. CDR3 DNA sequence: TGTGCCAGCAGCTCGACCGCTGGGACAGGGTTTAACGAGCAGTACTTC.

The chain combines TRBV29-1 with TRBJ1-2; D perhaps matches TRBD1 (5 bases). CDR1 and CDR2 from the germline V gene are SQVTM and ANQGSEA. Trimming removed 7 bases at V and 2 bases at J, with 14 bases between. The CDR3 sequence is 13 residues long. The CDR3 region has the DNA TGCAGCGCCGGGGGTCGGTCCAACTATGGCTACACCTTC. This gives the protein CSAGGRSNYGYTF.

The rearrangement uses TRBV15 and TRBJ2-7; 7 nucleotides align to TRBD2. This CDR3 region has 14 residues. CDR1 LNHNV and CDR2 YYDKDF come from the germline V gene (reference sequence). The V gene end was trimmed by 6 bases and the J gene end by 6 bases; junction bases not matched to a gene: 11. The CDR3 DNA reads TGTGCCACCAGGGAAGCGGGAAGAAGACTCGAGCAGTACTTC. Protein: CATREAGRRLEQYF.

V and J are TRBV18 and TRBJ1-4; the match to TRBD1 covers 9 bases. The germline gives CDR1 KGHSH, CDR2 LQKENI. The trim removed 2 bases at V and 8 bases at J, leaving 3 bases unmatched. This CDR3 has 14 residues. The CDR3: CASSPEGQGEKLFF. DNA of the CDR3: TGTGCCAGCTCACCAGAAGGACAGGGGGAAAAACTGTTTTTT. Using reference TRBV18 and TRBJ1-4 for the parts outside the CDR3, the full variable domain is NAGVMQNPRHLVRRRGQEARLRCSPMKGHSHVYWYRQLPEEGLKFMVYLQKENIIDESGMPKERFSAEFPKEGPSILRIQQVVRGDSAAYFCASSPEGQGEKLFFGSGTQLSVL.

This clone was picked up a small number of times. The genes are TRBV5-1 and TRBJ1-2, with 7 bases that match TRBD1. J was trimmed by 5 bases and V by 1 base; bases with no gene match: 5. CDR1 is SGHRS, CDR2 YFSETQ, per germline. CDR3 length equals 14 residues. Here the CDR3 reads CASSLTGTAYGYTF. The CDR3 DNA reads TGCGCCAGCAGCTTGACCGGGACAGCTTATGGCTACACCTTC.

The rearrangement links TRBV7-2 to TRBJ2-1; tentative D call: TRBD2 (5 bases). V shed 7 bases and J shed 2 bases, with 15 bases lying between them. This CDR3 has 15 amino acids. CDR1 is SGHTA, CDR2 FQGNSA, per germline. The CDR3 reads CASTDGPAAYNEQFF. DNA for the CDR3: TGTGCCAGCACCGATGGGCCAGCGGCCTACAATGAGCAGTTCTTC.

The chain links TRBV18 to TRBJ1-2, with TRBD1 matching 10 bases. CDR3 length equals 13 residues. V dropped 3 bases and J dropped 6; count of bases not matched to a gene: 1. The germline V gene encodes CDR1 KGHSH and CDR2 LQKENI. This chain's CDR3 is CASSPDRGDGYTF. CDR3 bases: TGTGCCAGCTCACCGGACAGGGGGGATGGCTACACCTTC.

The gene calls are TRBV18 and TRBJ1-4; possible D gene TRBD1, 5 bases. Germline V gene data show CDR1 as KGHSH and CDR2 as LQKENI. CDR3 length equals 13 residues. Trimming removed 8 bases at V and 5 bases at J, with 12 bases between. The CDR3 sequence: CASTDSSNEKLFF. CDR3 bases: TGTGCCAGCACAGACAGTTCAAATGAAAAACTGTTTTTT. The full variable domain, with the rest looked up from reference TRBV18 and TRBJ1-4, is NAGVMQNPRHLVRRRGQEARLRCSPMKGHSHVYWYRQLPEEGLKFMVYLQKENIIDESGMPKERFSAEFPKEGPSILRIQQVVRGDSAAYFCASTDSSNEKLFFGSGTQLSVL.

The rearrangement joins TRBV7-9 to TRBJ1-2; tentatively, D is TRBD1 (6 bases). Germline V gene sequence: CDR1 SEHNR, CDR2 FQNEAQ (reference sequence). V lost 2 bases to trimming and J lost 4 bases, with 23 bases between them. The CDR3 sequence is 18 residues long. For the CDR3, the DNA is TGTGCCAGCAGCTTAATTCCGCCCGGACAGTCTCAATCCTATGGCTACACCTTC. Protein sequence: CASSLIPPGQSQSYGYTF.

The chain has TRBV19 and TRBJ2-7, with D possibly matching TRBD1 (6 bases). Germline V lookup: CDR1 LNHDA, CDR2 SQIVND (reference sequence). This CDR3 has 14 residues. Trimming removed 3 bases at V and 2 bases at J, with 11 bases between. CDR3 in amino acids: CASSIDRWTYEQYF. Here the CDR3 DNA reads TGTGCCAGTAGTATTGACAGGTGGACCTACGAGCAGTACTTC.

This clone was recorded only once. The chain employs TRBV6-5 and TRBJ1-2; possible D gene TRBD1, 6 bases. Germline V gene lookup returns CDR1 MNHEY and CDR2 SVGAGI. V was trimmed by 4 bases and J by 4 bases, leaving 13 bases between them. This CDR3 comprises 14 residues. The CDR3 DNA reads as TGTGCCAGCAGTTCCAGGGGATTCGGCTATGGCTACACCTTC. Its protein product is CASSSRGFGYGYTF.

The chain is built from TRBV7-3 and TRBJ2-1; 10 bases match TRBD2. Per germline, CDR1 SGHTA and CDR2 FQGTGA. CDR3 length equals 16 residues. V was pared by 5 bases and J by 4 bases, with 8 bases of the junction left unmatched. The CDR3 loop is CASSLRTSGGYNEQFF. CDR3 DNA: TGTGCCAGCAGCCTAAGGACTAGCGGCGGTTACAATGAGCAGTTCTTC. Based on the CDR3 plus reference TRBV7-3 and TRBJ2-1, the full variable domain is GAGVSQTPSNKVTEKGKYVELRCDPISGHTALYWYRQSLGQGPEFLIYFQGTGAADDSGLPNDRFFAVRPEGSVSTLKIQRTERGDSAVYLCASSLRTSGGYNEQFFGPGTRLTVL.

This chain links TRBV28 with TRBJ1-5, with TRBD1 identical over 8 bases. This CDR3 spans 15 amino acids. Germline values: CDR1 MDHEN, CDR2 SYDVKM. V lost 6 bases, J lost 2 bases, and 6 bases stayed unmatched. For the CDR3, the DNA is TGTGCCAGCAGGACTACAGGGGGAGGCAATCAGCCCCAGCATTTT. Protein product: CASRTTGGGNQPQHF.

The V gene is TRBV27, the J gene TRBJ1-5, with 7 bases fitting TRBD1. The CDR3 runs 13 residues. With V trimmed by 8 bases and J by 4 bases, 5 bases remained unmatched. Germline-derived CDR1 and CDR2 are MNHEY and SMNVEV (reference sequence). The CDR3 spells CASSGGWNQPQHF. The CDR3 DNA reads as TGTGCCAGCTCAGGGGGATGGAATCAGCCCCAGCATTTT.

This sequence joins TRBV10-3 and TRBJ1-1, with TRBD1 matching 9 bases. Trimming cost V 10 bases and J 4 bases; bases outside gene matches: 10. The CDR3 totals 14 residues. From germline, CDR1 is ENHRY and CDR2 SYGVKD. As DNA, the CDR3 is TGTGCCAGCAAAGAACAGGGGGCTTTCACTGAAGCTTTCTTT. Translating it yields CASKEQGAFTEAFF.

The V call is TRBV6-1, the J call TRBJ2-3; D is perhaps TRBD1 (6 bases). The germline gives CDR1 MNHNS, CDR2 SASEGT. The CDR3 runs 15 residues. V was cut by 4 bases and J by 4 bases, with 15 bases left in between. The CDR3 DNA follows: TGTGCCAGCAGTGTGTGGGGGCAGGCAGCAGATACGCAGTATTTT. This codes for CASSVWGQAADTQYF.

The chain uses TRBV5-6 and TRBJ2-5; 13 bases fit TRBD2. The trim removed 4 bases at V and 4 bases at J, leaving 13 bases unmatched. The germline V gene has CDR1 SGHDT and CDR2 YYEEEE. The CDR3 contains 18 residues. The CDR3 sequence is CASSRSLLAGGPGETQYF. In DNA form, the CDR3 reads TGTGCCAGCAGCCGCTCGTTACTAGCGGGAGGGCCGGGAGAGACCCAGTACTTC.

This chain uses TRBV5-1 with TRBJ2-2; 9 nucleotides agree with TRBD2. After removal of 2 bases from V and 0 bases from J, the junction contained 5 bases not matched to a gene. CDR3 length: 17 amino acids. Germline lookup yields CDR1 SGHRS and CDR2 YFSETQ. The CDR3 sequence is CASSFQVAGANTGELFF. CDR3 DNA sequence: TGCGCCAGCAGCTTCCAGGTAGCGGGAGCGAACACCGGGGAGCTGTTTTTT.

The chain has TRBV15 and TRBJ2-5, with D maybe TRBD1 (6 bases). The CDR3 has 14 residues. V was pared by 5 bases and J by 1 base, with 11 bases between. Looked up from germline, CDR1 is LNHNV and CDR2 is YYDKDF (reference sequence). CDR3 in DNA: TGTGCCACCAGCCTACGACAGGTCCAAGAGACCCAGTACTTC. Translation gives CATSLRQVQETQYF.

The chain carries TRBV7-3 and TRBJ1-1, with a possible D match to TRBD1 (6 bases). CDR1 is SGHTA, CDR2 FQGTGA, per germline. The CDR3 runs to 13 residues. Trimming took off 5 bases at V and 5 bases at J, with 12 bases between the two ends. The CDR3 nucleotides are TGTGCCAGCAGCCTACAGGGTAGGACTGAAGCTTTCTTT. Amino acid sequence: CASSLQGRTEAFF.

The chain has TRBV2 and TRBJ2-2, with a weak D call TRBD2 (5 bases). CDR3 length equals 14 residues. The germline V gene has CDR1 SNHLY and CDR2 FYNNEI. Trimming removed 4 bases from V and 0 bases from J, with 6 bases in between. The CDR3, as DNA: TGTGCCAGCAGTGGCGGGTCGAACACCGGGGAGCTGTTTTTT. This translates into CASSGGSNTGELFF.

This rearrangement joins TRBV7-9 to TRBJ2-1; D is perhaps TRBD2 (6 bases). In germline, CDR1 is SEHNR, CDR2 FQNEAQ (reference sequence). This CDR3 has 15 amino acids. V shed 4 bases and J shed 8 bases, with 18 bases lying between them. The CDR3 loop reads CASSSSEPGTHEQFF. The CDR3 nucleotides read TGTGCCAGCAGCTCTAGCGAGCCTGGGACTCATGAGCAGTTCTTC.

This clone was seen just once. CDR3 sequence reads: CASRLGTSADTQYF. In DNA form, the CDR3 reads TGTGCCAGCAGGCTCGGGACTAGCGCAGATACGCAGTATTTT. V gene TRBV7-2 combines with J gene TRBJ2-3, with 10 positions matching TRBD2. V lost 6 bases, J lost 4 bases, and 4 bases stayed unmatched. Germline V gene data show CDR1 as SGHTA and CDR2 as FQGNSA. The CDR3 extends over 14 amino acids.

The chain joins TRBV25-1 to TRBJ1-3, with D tentatively TRBD1 (6 bases). Germline V lookup: CDR1 MGHDK, CDR2 SYGVNS. Deletions cut 10 bases from V and 4 bases from J, with 20 bases between. The CDR3 runs 15 residues. CDR3 residues: CATPGGGEVGNTIYF. The DNA for the CDR3 is TGTGCCACCCCCGGAGGGGGGGAGGTGGGAAACACCATATATTTT.

The V gene is TRBV5-1, the J gene TRBJ1-6, with D hard to call. Germline V gives CDR1 SGHRS, CDR2 YFSETQ. Trimming took 0 bases from V and 3 from J, leaving 7 bases between them. The CDR3 loop spans 15 amino acids. This chain's CDR3 is CASSLGTGYNSPLHF. The DNA for the CDR3 is TGCGCCAGCAGCTTGGGCACGGGCTATAATTCACCCCTCCACTTT. The full variable domain, in which reference TRBV5-1 and TRBJ1-6 provide the parts outside the CDR3, is KAGVTQTPRYLIKTRGQQVTLSCSPISGHRSVSWYQQTPGQGLQFLFEYFSETQRNKGNFPGRFSGRQFSNSRSEMNVSTLELGDSALYLCASSLGTGYNSPLHFGNGTRLTVT.

The rearrangement uses TRBV2 and TRBJ1-5; 9 nucleotides line up with TRBD1. Per germline, CDR1 SNHLY and CDR2 FYNNEI. V lost 5 bases and J lost 3; bases outside the gene matches: 5. The CDR3 runs to 15 residues. Written as DNA, the CDR3 is TGTGCCAGCAGTCCGGGACAGGGACTCAATCAGCCCCAGCATTTT. Protein sequence: CASSPGQGLNQPQHF.

This chain joins TRBV28 and TRBJ1-5; tentatively, D is TRBD1 (6 bases). The V gene lost 2 bases and the J gene lost 8 bases, with 13 bases spanning the gap. CDR3 size: 14 residues. From germline, CDR1 is MDHEN and CDR2 SYDVKM. Here the CDR3 DNA reads TGTGCCAGCAGTTTAACACAGGGACGAGAGCCCCAGCATTTT. Translating gives CASSLTQGREPQHF.